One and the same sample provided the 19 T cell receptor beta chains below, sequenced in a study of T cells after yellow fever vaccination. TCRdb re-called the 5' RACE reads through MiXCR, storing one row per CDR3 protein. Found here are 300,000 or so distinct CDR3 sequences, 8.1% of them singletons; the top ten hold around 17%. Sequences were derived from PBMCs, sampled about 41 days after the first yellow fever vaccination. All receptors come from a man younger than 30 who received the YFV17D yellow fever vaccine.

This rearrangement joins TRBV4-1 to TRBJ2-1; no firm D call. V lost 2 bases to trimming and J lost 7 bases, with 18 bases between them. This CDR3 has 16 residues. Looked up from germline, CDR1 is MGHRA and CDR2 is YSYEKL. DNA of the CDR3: TGCGCCAGCAGCCAAACCCCTTTTGTTAGTCCGAATGAGCAGTTCTTC. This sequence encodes CASSQTPFVSPNEQFF.

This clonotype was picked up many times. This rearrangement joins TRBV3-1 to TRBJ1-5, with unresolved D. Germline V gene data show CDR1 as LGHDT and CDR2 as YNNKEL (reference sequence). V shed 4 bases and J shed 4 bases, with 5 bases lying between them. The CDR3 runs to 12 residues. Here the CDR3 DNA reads TGTGCCAGCAGCCTTCTGAATCAGCCCCAGCATTTT. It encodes CASSLLNQPQHF.

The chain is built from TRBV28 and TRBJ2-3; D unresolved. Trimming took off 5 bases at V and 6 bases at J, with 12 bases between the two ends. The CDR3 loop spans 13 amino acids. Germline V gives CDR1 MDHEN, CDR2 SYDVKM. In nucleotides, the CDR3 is TGTGCCAGCAGTAGGGCCCACCTGGATACGCAGTATTTT. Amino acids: CASSRAHLDTQYF.

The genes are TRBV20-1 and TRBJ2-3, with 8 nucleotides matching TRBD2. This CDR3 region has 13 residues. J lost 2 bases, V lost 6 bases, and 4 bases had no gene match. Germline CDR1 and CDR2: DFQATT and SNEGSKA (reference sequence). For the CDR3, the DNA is TGCAGTGCAGCGGGGGTTGACACAGATACGCAGTATTTT. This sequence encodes CSAAGVDTDTQYF.

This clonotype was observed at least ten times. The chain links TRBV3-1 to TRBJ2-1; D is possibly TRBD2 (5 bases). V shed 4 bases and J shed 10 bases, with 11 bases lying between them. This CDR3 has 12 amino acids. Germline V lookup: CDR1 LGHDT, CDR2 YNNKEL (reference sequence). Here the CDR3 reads CASSPLPGEQFF. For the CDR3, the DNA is TGTGCCAGCAGCCCTCTTCCGGGGGAGCAGTTCTTC.

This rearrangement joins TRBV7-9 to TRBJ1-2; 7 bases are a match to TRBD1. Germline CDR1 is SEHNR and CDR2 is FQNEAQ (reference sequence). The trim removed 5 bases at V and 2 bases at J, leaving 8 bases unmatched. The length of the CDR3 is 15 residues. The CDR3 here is CASSHQGQNNYGYTF. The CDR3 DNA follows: TGTGCCAGCAGCCATCAGGGACAGAACAACTATGGCTACACCTTC.

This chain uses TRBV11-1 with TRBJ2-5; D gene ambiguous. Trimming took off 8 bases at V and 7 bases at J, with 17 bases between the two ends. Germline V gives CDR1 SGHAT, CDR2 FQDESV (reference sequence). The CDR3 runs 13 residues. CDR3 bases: TGTGCCAGCCTTTCATCCCGAACGGGGACCCAGTACTTC. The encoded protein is CASLSSRTGTQYF.

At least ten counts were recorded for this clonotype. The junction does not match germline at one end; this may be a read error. Written as DNA, the CDR3 is TGTGCCAGCAGTCCCGGACAGGGTAACACCGGGGAGCTGTTTTTT. Translating it yields CASSPGQGNTGELFF. V gene TRBV5-1 combines with J gene TRBJ2-2; TRBD1 matches at 8 bases. The CDR3 covers 15 residues. The germline CDR1 and CDR2 sequences are SGHRS and YFSETQ.

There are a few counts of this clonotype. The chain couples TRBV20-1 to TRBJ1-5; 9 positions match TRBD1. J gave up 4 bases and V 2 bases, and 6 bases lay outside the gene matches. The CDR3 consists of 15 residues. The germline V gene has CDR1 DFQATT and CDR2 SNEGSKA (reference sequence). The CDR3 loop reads CSARKPGQGNQPQHF. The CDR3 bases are TGCAGTGCTAGAAAACCGGGACAGGGAAATCAGCCCCAGCATTTT.

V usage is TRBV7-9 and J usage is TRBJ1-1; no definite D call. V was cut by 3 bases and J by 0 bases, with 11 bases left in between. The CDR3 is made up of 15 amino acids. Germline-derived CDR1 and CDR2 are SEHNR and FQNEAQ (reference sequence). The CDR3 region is CASSFSEELNTEAFF. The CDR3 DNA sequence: TGTGCCAGCAGCTTTTCCGAAGAATTGAACACTGAAGCTTTCTTT.

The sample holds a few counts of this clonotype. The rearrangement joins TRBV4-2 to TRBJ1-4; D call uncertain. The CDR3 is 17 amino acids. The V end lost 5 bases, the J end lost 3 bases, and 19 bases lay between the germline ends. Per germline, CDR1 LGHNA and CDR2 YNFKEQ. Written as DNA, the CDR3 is TGTGCCAGCAGCTCTAACGTTCAAGGGTCACCTAATGAAAAACTGTTTTTT. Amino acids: CASSSNVQGSPNEKLFF.

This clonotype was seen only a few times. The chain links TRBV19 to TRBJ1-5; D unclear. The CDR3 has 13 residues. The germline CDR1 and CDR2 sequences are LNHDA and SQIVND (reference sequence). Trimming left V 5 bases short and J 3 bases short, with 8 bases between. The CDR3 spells CASSRMINQPQHF. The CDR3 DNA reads TGTGCCAGTAGTCGAATGATCAATCAGCCCCAGCATTTT.

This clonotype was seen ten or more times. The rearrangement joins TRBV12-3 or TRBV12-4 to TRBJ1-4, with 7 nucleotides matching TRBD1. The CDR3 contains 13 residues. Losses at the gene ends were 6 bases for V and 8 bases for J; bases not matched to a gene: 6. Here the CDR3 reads CASRGGTDEKLFF. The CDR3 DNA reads TGTGCCAGCAGGGGAGGGACAGACGAAAAACTGTTTTTT.

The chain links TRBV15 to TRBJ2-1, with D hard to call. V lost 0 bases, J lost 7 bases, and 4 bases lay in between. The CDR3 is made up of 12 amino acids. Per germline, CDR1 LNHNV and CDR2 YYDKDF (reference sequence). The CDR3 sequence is CATSRDRNEQFF. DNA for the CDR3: TGTGCCACCAGCAGAGATCGTAATGAGCAGTTCTTC. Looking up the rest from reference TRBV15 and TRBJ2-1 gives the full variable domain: DAMVIQNPRYQVTQFGKPVTLSCSQTLNHNVMYWYQQKSSQAPKLLFHYYDKDFNNEADTPDNFQSRRPNTSFCFLDIRSPGLGDTAMYLCATSRDRNEQFFGPGTRLTVL.

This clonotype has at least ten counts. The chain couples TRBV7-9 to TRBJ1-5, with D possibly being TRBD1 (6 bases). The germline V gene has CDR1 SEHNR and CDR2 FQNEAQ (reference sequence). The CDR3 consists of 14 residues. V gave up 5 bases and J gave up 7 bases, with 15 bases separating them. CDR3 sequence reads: CASSHTAGEQPQHF. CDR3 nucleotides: TGTGCCAGCAGCCATACAGCAGGGGAACAGCCCCAGCATTTT.

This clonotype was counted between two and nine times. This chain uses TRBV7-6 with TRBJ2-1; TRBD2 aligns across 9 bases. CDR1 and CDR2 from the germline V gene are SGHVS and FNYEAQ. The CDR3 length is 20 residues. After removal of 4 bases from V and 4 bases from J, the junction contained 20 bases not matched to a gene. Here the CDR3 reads CASSSRTGGGVPRTYNEQFF. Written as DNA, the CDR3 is TGTGCCAGCAGCTCAAGAACCGGCGGGGGGGTACCACGGACTTACAATGAGCAGTTCTTC. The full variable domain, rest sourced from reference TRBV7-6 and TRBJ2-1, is GAGVSQSPRYKVTKRGQDVALRCDPISGHVSLYWYRQALGQGPEFLTYFNYEAQQDKSGLPNDRFSAERPEGSISTLTIQRTEQRDSAMYRCASSSRTGGGVPRTYNEQFFGPGTRLTVL.

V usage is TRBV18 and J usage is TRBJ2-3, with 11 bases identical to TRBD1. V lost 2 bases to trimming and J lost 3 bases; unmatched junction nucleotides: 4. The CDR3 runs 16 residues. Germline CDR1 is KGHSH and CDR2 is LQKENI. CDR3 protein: CASSPDRDRGTDTQYF. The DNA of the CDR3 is TGTGCCAGCTCACCAGACCGGGACAGGGGGACAGATACGCAGTATTTT.

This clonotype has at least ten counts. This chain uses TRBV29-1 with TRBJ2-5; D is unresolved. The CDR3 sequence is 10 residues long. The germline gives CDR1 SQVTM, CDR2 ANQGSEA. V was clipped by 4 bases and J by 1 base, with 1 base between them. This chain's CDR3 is CSVGQETQYF. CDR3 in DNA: TGCAGCGTTGGCCAAGAGACCCAGTACTTC.

The CDR3 sequence: CSVRPGGTDTQYF. The DNA of the CDR3 is TGCAGCGTCCGCCCCGGTGGCACAGATACGCAGTATTTT. V usage is TRBV29-1 and J usage is TRBJ2-3, with D unclear. Germline CDR1 is SQVTM and CDR2 is ANQGSEA. The V gene lost 6 bases and the J gene lost 1 base, with 11 bases spanning the gap. The CDR3 has 13 residues.